This T cell receptor beta chain was retrieved from a study of T cells in Graves' hyperthyroidism and ophthalmopathy. Researchers amplified the TCR beta CDR3 regions from RNA transcripts. When the TCR CDR3 underwent first-round RT-PCR, the HTBI primer set was used. MiXCR was run by TCRdb on the multiplex PCR reads, yielding one entry per CDR3 protein. The sample yields about 250,000 distinct CDR3 sequences, around 26% seen once. General study results and limits: Most clonotypes that expanded in the thyroid above 0.001 also showed up in blood.

This clonotype has at least ten counts. Its antigen is unidentified. CDR3 length: 13 residues. Trimming left V 5 bases short and J 4 bases short, with 9 bases between. Germline V gene lookup returns CDR1 LNHDA and CDR2 SQIVND (reference sequence). The V and J genes are TRBV19 and TRBJ1-5; D possibly corresponds to TRBD1 (5 bases). The material sequenced was blood. The sequence came from a woman between 40 and 50 years old with Graves' ophthalmopathy. CDR3: CASSYRINQPQHF. The CDR3 nucleotides read TGTGCCAGTAGTTACAGGATAAATCAGCCCCAGCATTTT.